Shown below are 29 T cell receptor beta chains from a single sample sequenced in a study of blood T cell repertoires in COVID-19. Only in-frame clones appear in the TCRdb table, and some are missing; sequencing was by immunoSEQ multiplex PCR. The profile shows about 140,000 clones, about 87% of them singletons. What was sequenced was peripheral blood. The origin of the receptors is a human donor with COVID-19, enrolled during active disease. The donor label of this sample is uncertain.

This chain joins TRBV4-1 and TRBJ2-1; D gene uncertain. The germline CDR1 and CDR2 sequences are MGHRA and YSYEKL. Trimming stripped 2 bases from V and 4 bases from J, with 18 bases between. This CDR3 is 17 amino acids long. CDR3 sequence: CASSQRFTEALYNEQFF. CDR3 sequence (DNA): TGCGCCAGCAGCCAACGATTCACCGAGGCTTTATACAATGAGCAGTTCTTC.

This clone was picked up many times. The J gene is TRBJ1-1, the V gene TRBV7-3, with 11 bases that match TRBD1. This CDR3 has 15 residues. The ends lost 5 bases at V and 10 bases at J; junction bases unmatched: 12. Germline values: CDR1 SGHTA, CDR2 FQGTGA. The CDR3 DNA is TGTGCCAGCAGCCCTTCGGGACAGGGGGGGTCTAGAGCTTTCTTT. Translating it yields CASSPSGQGGSRAFF.

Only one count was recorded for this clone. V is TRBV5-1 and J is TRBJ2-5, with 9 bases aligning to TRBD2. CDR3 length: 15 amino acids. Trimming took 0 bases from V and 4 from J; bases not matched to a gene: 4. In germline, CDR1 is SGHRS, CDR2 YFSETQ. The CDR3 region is CASSLEGGGGETQYF. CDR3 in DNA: TGCGCCAGCAGCTTGGAAGGCGGGGGGGGAGAGACCCAGTACTTC.

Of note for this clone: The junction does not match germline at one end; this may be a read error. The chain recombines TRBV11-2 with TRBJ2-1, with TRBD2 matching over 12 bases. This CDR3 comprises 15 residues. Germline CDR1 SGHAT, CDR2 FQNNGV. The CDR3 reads CASSLTLAGGYLAIF. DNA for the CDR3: TGTGCCAGCAGCTTAACGCTAGCGGGGGGGTACCTGGCGATCTTC.

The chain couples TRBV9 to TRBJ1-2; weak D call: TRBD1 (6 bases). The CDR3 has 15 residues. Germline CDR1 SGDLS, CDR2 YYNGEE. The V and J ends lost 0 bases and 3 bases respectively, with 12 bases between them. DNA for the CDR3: TGTGCCAGCAGCGTAGGTGCAGGGGTAGACTATGGCTACACCTTC. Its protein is CASSVGAGVDYGYTF.

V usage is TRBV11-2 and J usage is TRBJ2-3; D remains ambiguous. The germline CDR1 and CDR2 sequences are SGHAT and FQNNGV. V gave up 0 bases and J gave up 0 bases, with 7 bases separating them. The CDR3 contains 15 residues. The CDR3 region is CASSLDYSSTDTQYF. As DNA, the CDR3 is TGTGCCAGCAGCTTAGATTATTCCAGCACAGATACGCAGTATTTT.

In DNA form, the CDR3 reads TGTGCCAGCTCACCCTACGGTGAAAAACTGTTTTTT. Translation gives CASSPYGEKLFF. This chain connects TRBV18 to TRBJ1-4; D unclear. Germline V CDR1 and CDR2: KGHSH, LQKENI. V was shortened by 3 bases and J by 7 bases, with 6 bases between the two germline ends. The CDR3 is 12 residues long.

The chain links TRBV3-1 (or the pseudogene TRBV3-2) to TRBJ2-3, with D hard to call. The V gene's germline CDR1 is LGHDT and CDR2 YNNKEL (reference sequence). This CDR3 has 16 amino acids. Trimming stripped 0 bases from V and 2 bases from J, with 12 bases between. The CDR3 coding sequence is TGTGCCAGCAGCCAAGATGGCAGTGAAACCACAGATACGCAGTATTTT. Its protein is CASSQDGSETTDTQYF.

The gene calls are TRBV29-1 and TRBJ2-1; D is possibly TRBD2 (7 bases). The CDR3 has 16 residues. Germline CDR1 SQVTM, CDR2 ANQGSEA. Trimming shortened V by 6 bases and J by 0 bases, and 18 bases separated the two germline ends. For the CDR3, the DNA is TGCAGCGTCCAAGGGGGGAGGGACCCCTCCTACAATGAGCAGTTCTTC. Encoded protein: CSVQGGRDPSYNEQFF.

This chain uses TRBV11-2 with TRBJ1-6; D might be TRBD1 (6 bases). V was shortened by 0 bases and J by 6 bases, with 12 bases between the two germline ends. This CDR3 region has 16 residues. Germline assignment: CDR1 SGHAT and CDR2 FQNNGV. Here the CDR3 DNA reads TGTGCCAGCAGCTTAGATCGAGGGGGTCGTAATTCACCCCTCCACTTT. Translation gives CASSLDRGGRNSPLHF. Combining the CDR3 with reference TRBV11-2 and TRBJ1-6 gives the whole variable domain EAGVAQSPRYKIIEKRQSVAFWCNPISGHATLYWYQQILGQGPKLLIQFQNNGVVDDSQLPKDRFSAERLKGVDSTLKIQPAKLEDSAVYLCASSLDRGGRNSPLHFGNGTRLTVT.

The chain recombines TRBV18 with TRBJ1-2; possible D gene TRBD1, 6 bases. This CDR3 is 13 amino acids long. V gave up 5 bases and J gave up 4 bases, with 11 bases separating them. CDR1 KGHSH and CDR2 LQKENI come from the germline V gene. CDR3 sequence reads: CASSSGQSYGYTF. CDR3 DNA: TGTGCCAGCTCAAGCGGACAGAGCTATGGCTACACCTTC.

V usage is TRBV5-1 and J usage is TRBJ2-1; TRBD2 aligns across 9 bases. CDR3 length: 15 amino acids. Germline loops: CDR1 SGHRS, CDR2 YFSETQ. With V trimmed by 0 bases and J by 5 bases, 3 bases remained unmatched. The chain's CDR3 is CASSLGPSGDNEQFF. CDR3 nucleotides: TGCGCCAGCAGCTTGGGCCCTAGCGGGGACAATGAGCAGTTCTTC.

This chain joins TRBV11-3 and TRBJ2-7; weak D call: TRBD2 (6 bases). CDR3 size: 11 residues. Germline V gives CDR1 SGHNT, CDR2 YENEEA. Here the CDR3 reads CAAGREDEQYF. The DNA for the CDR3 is TGTGCTGCGGGAAGGGAGGACGAGCAGTACTTC.

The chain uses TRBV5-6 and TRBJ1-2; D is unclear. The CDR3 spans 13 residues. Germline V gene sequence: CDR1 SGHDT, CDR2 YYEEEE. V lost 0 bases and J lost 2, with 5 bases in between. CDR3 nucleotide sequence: TGTGCCAGCAGCTTGGGCAGGAACTATGGCTACACCTTC. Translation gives CASSLGRNYGYTF.

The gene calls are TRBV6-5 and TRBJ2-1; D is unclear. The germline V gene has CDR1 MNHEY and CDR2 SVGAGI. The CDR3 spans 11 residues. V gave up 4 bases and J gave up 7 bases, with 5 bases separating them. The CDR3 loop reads CASSLRNEQFF. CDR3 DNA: TGTGCCAGCAGTTTGAGAAATGAGCAGTTCTTC.

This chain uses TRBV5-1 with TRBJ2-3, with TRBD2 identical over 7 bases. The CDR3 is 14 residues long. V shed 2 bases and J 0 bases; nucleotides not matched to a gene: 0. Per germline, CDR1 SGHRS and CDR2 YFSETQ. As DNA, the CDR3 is TGCGCCAGCAGCTTCGGGGGGAGCACAGATACGCAGTATTTT. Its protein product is CASSFGGSTDTQYF.

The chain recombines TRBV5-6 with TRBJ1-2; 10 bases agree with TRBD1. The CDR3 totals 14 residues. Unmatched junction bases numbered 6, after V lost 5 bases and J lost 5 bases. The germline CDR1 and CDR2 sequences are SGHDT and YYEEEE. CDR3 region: CASRGTGVAYGYTF. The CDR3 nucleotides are TGTGCCAGCAGGGGGACAGGGGTTGCATATGGCTACACCTTC.

In DNA form, the CDR3 reads TGTGCCAGCAGCGTACAGGGGTCCGACAATGAGCAGTTCTTC. This encodes CASSVQGSDNEQFF. This rearrangement joins TRBV7-3 to TRBJ2-1; 7 positions match TRBD1. This CDR3 contains 14 residues. Germline V gene sequence: CDR1 SGHTA, CDR2 FQGTGA. V lost 5 bases, J lost 5 bases, and 6 bases stayed unmatched. The full variable domain, rest sourced from reference TRBV7-3 and TRBJ2-1, is GAGVSQTPSNKVTEKGKYVELRCDPISGHTALYWYRQSLGQGPEFLIYFQGTGAADDSGLPNDRFFAVRPEGSVSTLKIQRTERGDSAVYLCASSVQGSDNEQFFGPGTRLTVL.

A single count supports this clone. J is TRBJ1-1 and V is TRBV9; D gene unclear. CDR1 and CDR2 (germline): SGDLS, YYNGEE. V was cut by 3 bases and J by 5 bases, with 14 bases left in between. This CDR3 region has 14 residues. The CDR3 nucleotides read TGTGCCAGCAGCGGACTCGGCCTGCGGACTGAAGCTTTCTTT. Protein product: CASSGLGLRTEAFF. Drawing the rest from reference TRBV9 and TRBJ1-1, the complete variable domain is DSGVTQTPKHLITATGQRVTLRCSPRSGDLSVYWYQQSLDQGLQFLIQYYNGEERAKGNILERFSAQQFPDLHSELNLSSLELGDSALYFCASSGLGLRTEAFFGQGTRLTVV.

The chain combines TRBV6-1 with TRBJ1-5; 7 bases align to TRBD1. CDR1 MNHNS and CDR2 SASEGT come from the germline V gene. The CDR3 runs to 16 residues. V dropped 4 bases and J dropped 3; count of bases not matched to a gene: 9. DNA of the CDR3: TGTGCCAGCAGTGTCCGACAGGGCGGGACCAATCAGCCCCAGCATTTT. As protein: CASSVRQGGTNQPQHF.

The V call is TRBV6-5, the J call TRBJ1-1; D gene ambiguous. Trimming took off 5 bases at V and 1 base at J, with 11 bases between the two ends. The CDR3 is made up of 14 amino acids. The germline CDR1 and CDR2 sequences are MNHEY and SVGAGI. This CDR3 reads CASSRGTANTEAFF. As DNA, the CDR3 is TGTGCCAGCAGTCGTGGAACAGCGAACACTGAAGCTTTCTTT.

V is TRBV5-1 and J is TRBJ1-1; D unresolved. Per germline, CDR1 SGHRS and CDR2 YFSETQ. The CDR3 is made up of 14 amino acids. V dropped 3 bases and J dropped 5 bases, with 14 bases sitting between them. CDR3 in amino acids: CASSSDTWETEAFF. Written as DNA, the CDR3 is TGCGCCAGCAGCTCCGACACTTGGGAGACTGAAGCTTTCTTT.

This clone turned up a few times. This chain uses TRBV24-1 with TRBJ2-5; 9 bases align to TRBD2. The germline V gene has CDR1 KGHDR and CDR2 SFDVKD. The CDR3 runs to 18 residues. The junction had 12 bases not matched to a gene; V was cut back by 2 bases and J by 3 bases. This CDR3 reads CATSDYGGRAGGEETQYF. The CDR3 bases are TGTGCCACCAGTGATTATGGCGGGAGGGCCGGAGGAGAAGAGACCCAGTACTTC.

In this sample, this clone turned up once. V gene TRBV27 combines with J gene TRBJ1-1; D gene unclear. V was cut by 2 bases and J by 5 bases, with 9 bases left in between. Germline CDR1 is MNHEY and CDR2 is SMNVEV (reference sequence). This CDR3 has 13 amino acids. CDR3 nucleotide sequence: TGTGCCAGCAGTTTAGAGCCGGGGACTGAAGCTTTCTTT. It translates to CASSLEPGTEAFF.

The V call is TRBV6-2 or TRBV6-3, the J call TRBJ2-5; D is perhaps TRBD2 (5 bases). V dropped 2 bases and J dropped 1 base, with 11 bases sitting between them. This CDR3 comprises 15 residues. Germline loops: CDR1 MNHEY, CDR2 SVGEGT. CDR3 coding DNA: TGTGCCAGCAGTTACGACTCCAGCGGCCAAGAGACCCAGTACTTC. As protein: CASSYDSSGQETQYF.

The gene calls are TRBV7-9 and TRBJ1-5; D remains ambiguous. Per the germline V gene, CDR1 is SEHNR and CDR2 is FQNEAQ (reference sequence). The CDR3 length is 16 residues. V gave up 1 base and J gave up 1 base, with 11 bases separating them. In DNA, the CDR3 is TGTGCCAGCAGCTTAGGGTCCGAGGGAAGCAATCAGCCCCAGCATTTT. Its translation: CASSLGSEGSNQPQHF.

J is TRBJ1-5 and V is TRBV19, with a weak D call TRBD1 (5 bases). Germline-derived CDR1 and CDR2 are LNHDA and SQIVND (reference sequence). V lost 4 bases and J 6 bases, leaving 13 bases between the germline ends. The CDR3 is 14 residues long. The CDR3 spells CASSKGRAGQPQHF. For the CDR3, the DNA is TGTGCCAGTAGTAAGGGGAGGGCCGGTCAGCCCCAGCATTTT.

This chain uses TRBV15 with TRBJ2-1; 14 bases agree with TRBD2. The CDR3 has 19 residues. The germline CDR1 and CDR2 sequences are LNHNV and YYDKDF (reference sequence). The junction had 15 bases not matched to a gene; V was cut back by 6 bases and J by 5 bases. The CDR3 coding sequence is TGTGCCACCAGTCTCCCGCCGGGACTAGCGGGGGCACGGGACAATGAGCAGTTCTTC. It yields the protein CATSLPPGLAGARDNEQFF.

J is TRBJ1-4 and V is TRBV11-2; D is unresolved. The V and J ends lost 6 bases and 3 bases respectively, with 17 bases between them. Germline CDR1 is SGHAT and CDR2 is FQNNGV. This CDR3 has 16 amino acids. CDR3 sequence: CASRTGPDGANEKLFF. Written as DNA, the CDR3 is TGTGCCAGCAGAACCGGGCCCGACGGGGCTAATGAAAAACTGTTTTTT.